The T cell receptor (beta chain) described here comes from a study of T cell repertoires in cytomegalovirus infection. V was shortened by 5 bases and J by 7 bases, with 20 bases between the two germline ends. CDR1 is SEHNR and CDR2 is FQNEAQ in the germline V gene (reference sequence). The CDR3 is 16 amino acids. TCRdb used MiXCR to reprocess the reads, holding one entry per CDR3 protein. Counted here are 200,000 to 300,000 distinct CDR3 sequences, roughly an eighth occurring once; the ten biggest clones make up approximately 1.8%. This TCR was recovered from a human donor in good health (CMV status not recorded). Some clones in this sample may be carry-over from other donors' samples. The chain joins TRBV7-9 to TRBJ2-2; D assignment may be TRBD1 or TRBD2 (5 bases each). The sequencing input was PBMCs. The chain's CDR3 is CASSRRQGPSVGELFF. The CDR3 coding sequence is TGTGCCAGCAGCCGGAGGCAGGGACCCTCAGTCGGGGAGCTGTTTTTT.